This T cell receptor beta chain was recovered during a study of regulatory T cells in long-lasting Graves disease. The study's findings and limits: Persistent disease preferred TRBV28, TRBJ1-2 and TRBJ2-5. With a small sample size, accuracy may have been reduced.

Assembly of TCR beta libraries relied on iRepertoire HTBI primers together with Arm-PCR of CDR3 regions. Via MiXCR, TCRdb re-called the multiplex PCR reads, giving one row per CDR3 protein. The data show about 430,000 distinct CDR3 sequences, roughly 21% seen once. This clonotype was recorded a few times. The antigen is undetermined. This CDR3 region has 14 residues. Trimming pared 5 bases from V and 2 bases from J, leaving 13 bases between. The germline V gene has CDR1 SEHNR and CDR2 FQNEAQ (reference sequence). Time point given: persistent/refractory GD, antithyroid drugs over 5 years with positive TRAb. Extracted RNA from PBMCs served as the source of the TCR library. It was American Thyroid Association guidelines that determined Graves' disease diagnosis. The patients were drawn from one endocrinology department in Xi'an, China.

This clonotype was obtained from a female donor with Graves disease. The chain employs TRBV7-9 and TRBJ2-7; D tentatively fits TRBD1 or TRBD2 (6 bases each). Sequencing was performed on peripheral blood mononuclear cells (PBMCs), taken when the disease was refractory, from a patient treated with antithyroid drugs. The CDR3 DNA sequence: TGTGCCAGCAGCCCCCCGGGGGCAGCCTACGAGCAGTACTTC. It specifies CASSPPGAAYEQYF.